Listed below are T cell receptor beta chains from one sample, sequenced in a study of cytomegalovirus exposure and HLA in healthy donors. Assay used: immunoSEQ multiplex PCR; TCRdb lists only in-frame clones, some missing. The sample includes about 170,000 clones, 70% to 80% of them seen just once. What was sequenced was PBMCs. The receptors derive from a woman aged 45-65 years in good health and CMV-seronegative. The CDR3 runs from the conserved cysteine through the conserved F or W. Each record gives: CDR3 DNA, CDR3 protein, clone size, D gene, V gene, J gene. A D gene is named only where the DNA matches it firmly. Not all rows give a size; the values are once, few, many and, for expanded clones, a class.

TGTGCCAGCAGCTTAGCGGGGGGCTTTAATTCACCCCTCCACTTT	CASSLAGGFNSPLHF	-	-	TRBV11-2	TRBJ1-6
TGTGCCAGCAGTACTACAGGGGCAAACACTGAAGCTTTCTTT	CASSTTGANTEAFF	few	TRBD1	TRBV28	TRBJ1-1
TGTGCCAGCAGTTCCCGGACAGATTTTTATAATGGCTACACCTTC	CASSSRTDFYNGYTF	-	-	TRBV27	TRBJ1-2
TGTGCCAGCAGCAAGTATCCCGACAGGAACTATGGCTACACCTTC	CASSKYPDRNYGYTF	few	-	TRBV7-3	TRBJ1-2
TGTGCCAGCAGCAAACAAGCCGGGACAGGGTCCGGGGAGCTGTTTTTT	CASSKQAGTGSGELFF	once	TRBD1	TRBV7-2	TRBJ2-2
TGCGCCAGCAGCTCAGACAGGGGGCAGTACTTC	CASSSDRGQYF	-	TRBD1	TRBV4-1	TRBJ2-7
TGCAGCGTTTCGCAGGGGAGTGGCACTGAAGCTTTCTTT	CSVSQGSGTEAFF	-	-	TRBV29-1	TRBJ1-1
TGTGCCAGCAGTTTATATAGCGGGAGATCCTACGAGCAGTACTTC	CASSLYSGRSYEQYF	-	TRBD2	TRBV27	TRBJ2-7
TGCGCCAGCAGCCAAGAGGGACAGGGATCCTACAATGAGCAGTTCTTC	CASSQEGQGSYNEQFF	-	TRBD1	TRBV4-3	TRBJ2-1
TGTGCCAGCAGCATTAGCGGGGGGGTAACAGAGACCCAGTACTTC	CASSISGGVTETQYF	-	TRBD2	TRBV7-2	TRBJ2-5
TGTGCCAGAAGCTTGGAAGAGGCGCGACAGGGCGGTGAAAAACTGTTTTTT	CARSLEEARQGGEKLFF	-	TRBD1	TRBV5-3	TRBJ1-4
TGCGCCAGCAGCCAAGAAGGGGTACTGTACCAAGAGACCCAGTACTTC	CASSQEGVLYQETQYF	-	-	TRBV4-1	TRBJ2-5
TGTGCCAGTAGTATAGATACCCCAGTAAGGGGGAATCAGCCCCAGCATTTT	CASSIDTPVRGNQPQHF	-	-	TRBV19	TRBJ1-5
TGTGCCAGCAGTGAAAGAACAGCCTACGAGCAGTACTTC	CASSERTAYEQYF	-	-	TRBV25-1	TRBJ2-7
TGCGCCAGCAGCTTGGGGGATCGGGCTAGCGGGAGTGGAGTTCGCACCGGGGAGCTGTTTTTT	CASSLGDRASGSGVRTGELFF	-	TRBD2	TRBV5-1	TRBJ2-2
TGCGCCAGCAGTCGGGGTGGGGGGTTCGAGCAGTACTTC	CASSRGGGFEQYF	few	-	TRBV10-1	TRBJ2-7
TGTGCCAGCAGTTTAAGAGCGGGGGGCGCCTACGAGCAGTACTTC	CASSLRAGGAYEQYF	-	TRBD2	TRBV27	TRBJ2-7
TGTGCCAGCAGCCACGGGGACACGAGGGGCGAGCAGTACTTC	CASSHGDTRGEQYF	-	-	TRBV7-2	TRBJ2-7
TGTGCCAGCAGCTTAGGACTAGCGGGAGGGCCAGACGAGCAGTACTTC	CASSLGLAGGPDEQYF	-	TRBD2	TRBV7-6	TRBJ2-7
TGTGCCAGCAGCCAGAATCCGGGACAAGGGGTAGGCGAGCAGTACTTC	CASSQNPGQGVGEQYF	-	-	TRBV4-2	TRBJ2-7
TGTGCCAGCAGCTTCCGCAGGGGGTCTCCCGGAAACACCATATATTTT	CASSFRRGSPGNTIYF	-	TRBD1	TRBV7-2	TRBJ1-3
TGCGCCAGCAGCCAAGGCCTAGCGGTGTACAATGAGCAGTTCTTC	CASSQGLAVYNEQFF	-	TRBD2	TRBV4-3	TRBJ2-1
TGTGCCAGCAGTTCTTTCGGGACAGGGAACAATCAGCCCCAGCATTTT	CASSSFGTGNNQPQHF	-	TRBD1	TRBV28	TRBJ1-5
TGTGCCAGTAGTCCCTTAGACTCTGGGGCCAACGTCCTGACTTTC	CASSPLDSGANVLTF	-	-	TRBV19	TRBJ2-6
TGCGCCAGCAGCTTCGCACAGGCCTATGGCTACACCTTC	CASSFAQAYGYTF	-	-	TRBV5-1	TRBJ1-2
TGTGCCAGCCCCATGGGGGGGCAGGGGGCGGGGGGCTACACCTTC	CASPMGGQGAGGYTF	-	TRBD1	TRBV28	TRBJ1-2
TGTGCCAGCAGCCCTGGAAGGAGCTACGAGCAGTACTTC	CASSPGRSYEQYF	once	-	TRBV11-1	TRBJ2-7
TGTGCCAGCAGTTACCAGTCTGGAAACACCATATATTTT	CASSYQSGNTIYF	-	-	TRBV6-5	TRBJ1-3
TGTGCCAGCAGGGAACAGGGTTCCGAGCCCCAGCATTTT	CASREQGSEPQHF	-	-	TRBV2	TRBJ1-5
TGTGCCAGCAGTTTGGGGGGACAGGTCTATGGCTACACCTTC	CASSLGGQVYGYTF	-	TRBD1	TRBV27	TRBJ1-2
TGTGCCAGCACCCTGACGGGGAGCTATGGCTACACCTTC	CASTLTGSYGYTF	once	-	TRBV7-2	TRBJ1-2
TGTGCCAGCAGTTCACCAACAGGGCCGGGCCCCGGGGAGCTGTTTTTT	CASSSPTGPGPGELFF	-	-	TRBV28	TRBJ2-2
TGTGCCAGTCAAACGGGATCCCTTTACGAGCAGTACTTC	CASQTGSLYEQYF	few	-	TRBV28	TRBJ2-7
TGTGCCAGCAGCGATTACAGCTCTGGAAACACCATATATTTT	CASSDYSSGNTIYF	-	-	TRBV9	TRBJ1-3
TGCGCCAGCAGCCAAGCGGGGATTCTCGCTGGAAACACCATATATTTT	CASSQAGILAGNTIYF	-	-	TRBV4-1	TRBJ1-3
TGTGCCAGCAGTACAGGGGGCGGCTATGGCTACACCTTC	CASSTGGGYGYTF	few	TRBD1	TRBV27	TRBJ1-2
TGTGCCAGCAGCGTAACAGGGTGGACCTACGAGCAGTACTTC	CASSVTGWTYEQYF	-	-	TRBV9	TRBJ2-7
TGCGCCAGCAGCCGCCAACCCGCCAGCTCCTATAATTCACCCCTCCACTTT	CASSRQPASSYNSPLHF	-	-	TRBV5-1	TRBJ1-6
TGTGCCAGCAGCGAAGAAGGTCGCAGCGGGAGGCCTTACAATGAGCAGTTCTTC	CASSEEGRSGRPYNEQFF	-	TRBD2	TRBV6-1	TRBJ2-1
TGTGCCAGCAGCCAAGATCTGAGAGCAACCTTATATTTT	CASSQDLRATLYF	-	-	TRBV14	TRBJ1-3
TGTGCCAGCAGCACAGGGACAGGGGGCATGTACGAGCAGTACTTC	CASSTGTGGMYEQYF	-	TRBD1	TRBV7-6	TRBJ2-7
TGTGCCAGCAGTCACAGGGGTGGGCCCTATGGCTACACCTTC	CASSHRGGPYGYTF	-	TRBD1	TRBV28	TRBJ1-2
TGCGCCAGCAGCGCCGGGACAGCTAGGTCTAACTATGGCTACACCTTC	CASSAGTARSNYGYTF	-	TRBD1	TRBV4-1	TRBJ1-2
TGTGCCAGCAGCGTCGGGACAGGGACCGGGGAGCTGTTTTTT	CASSVGTGTGELFF	few	TRBD1	TRBV5-6	TRBJ2-2
TGCAGTGCTAGAAACAGCCATGAGCAGTTCTTC	CSARNSHEQFF	-	-	TRBV20-1	TRBJ2-1
TGTGCCAGCAGCGTAGCGGGGGGGGCGAGGAACACTGAAGCTTTCTTT	CASSVAGGARNTEAFF	-	-	TRBV9	TRBJ1-1
TGTGCCAGCAGCAGGACTGCCTTGAACACCGGGGAGCTGTTTTTT	CASSRTALNTGELFF	few	-	TRBV11-2	TRBJ2-2
TGTGCCACCTATAGCGGGGGGCAAACCGGGGAGCTGTTTTTT	CATYSGGQTGELFF	-	TRBD2	TRBV28	TRBJ2-2
TGTGCCAGCAGCCGACAGGGAACGAACACCGGGGAGCTGTTTTTT	CASSRQGTNTGELFF	-	TRBD1	TRBV5-5	TRBJ2-2
TGTGCCAGCAGCTTAGGGCCCGTAGAGACCCAGTACTTC	CASSLGPVETQYF	-	-	TRBV7-6	TRBJ2-5
TGCGCCAGCAGCCAAGATGGCAGAAACTATGGCTACACCTTC	CASSQDGRNYGYTF	-	-	TRBV4-1	TRBJ1-2
TGTGCCAGCAGCGCCGAGGGTAGCGGGAGTGTTAACACCGGGGAGCTGTTTTTT	CASSAEGSGSVNTGELFF	-	TRBD2	TRBV9	TRBJ2-2
TGCAGCGCAGGGACAGGGAAAAATTCCCCCCTCCACTTT	CSAGTGKNSPLHF	-	TRBD1	TRBV29-1	TRBJ1-6
TGTGCCAGCAGTGGCGGGACTAGCGGGAACTTC	CASSGGTSGNF	few	TRBD2	TRBV25-1	TRBJ2-7
TGTGCCAGCAGTCCCAGGGGCGATACGCAGTATTTT	CASSPRGDTQYF	-	-	TRBV27	TRBJ2-3